The sequence of this T cell receptor beta chain was determined in a study of T cell repertoires in cytomegalovirus infection. The study, taken as a whole, reports: Dominating the ex vivo response were TCR beta clonotypes that were CMV-specific and HLA-C-restricted.

TCRdb itself ran the reads through MiXCR, one entry per CDR3 protein. Among a few hundred thousand distinct CDR3 sequences listed, almost 30% were seen once. V dropped 1 base and J dropped 1; count of bases not matched to a gene: 16. This CDR3 contains 20 residues. Germline V lookup: CDR1 SGHRS, CDR2 YFSETQ. As to this clonotype: Its specificity is not known.

The sample consisted of cultured PBMCs, taken from culture after CMV antigen stimulation. The receptor was isolated from a human donor in good health (CMV status not recorded). Some clones in this sample may be carry-over from other donors' samples. V usage is TRBV5-1 and J usage is TRBJ2-5; 10 bases line up with TRBD2. CDR3 sequence (DNA): TGCGCCAGCAGCTTGAGGCCGTTGGGACGAAGGACTAGCGGCCAAGAGACCCAGTACTTC. Its translation: CASSLRPLGRRTSGQETQYF.